The rows below give T cell receptor beta chains drawn from one sample of a study of blood T cell repertoires in COVID-19. The method was immunoSEQ multiplex PCR; TCRdb's version includes in-frame clones alone and lacks a portion of them. Altogether 180,000 or so clones are present, 80% to 90% being singletons, with the ten largest covering around 4.9%. Sequencing was done on a sample of peripheral blood. The receptors shown here come from a woman of 80 years or more with acute or convalescent COVID-19. CDR3s include the opening cysteine and the closing phenylalanine or tryptophan. Fields, in order: V gene, J gene, D gene, clone size, CDR3 DNA, CDR3 protein. A D gene is named only where the DNA matches it firmly. Clone size is stated in some rows and not others, as once, few, many or a class when expanded.

V gene: TRBV7-2; J gene: TRBJ1-5; D gene: TRBD1; clone size: NA; CDR3 DNA: TGTGCCAGCAGCTTAGAAGGGGGCTTGGGCAATCAGCCCCAGCATTTT; CDR3 protein: CASSLEGGLGNQPQHF
V gene: TRBV6-6; J gene: TRBJ2-2; D gene: NA; clone size: NA; CDR3 DNA: TGTGCCAGCGGGGCGACCACCGGGGAGCTGTTTTTT; CDR3 protein: CASGATTGELFF
V gene: TRBV4-1; J gene: TRBJ2-7; D gene: TRBD2; clone size: NA; CDR3 DNA: TGCGCCAGCAGCCAAGAGGGACTAGCGGGAGTCGGGGTGAGAGACGAGCAGTACTTC; CDR3 protein: CASSQEGLAGVGVRDEQYF
V gene: TRBV27; J gene: TRBJ2-2; D gene: NA; clone size: once; CDR3 DNA: TGTGCCAGCAGTGTGACAGTCTCTGAGAACACCGGGGAGCTGTTTTTT; CDR3 protein: CASSVTVSENTGELFF
V gene: TRBV5-1; J gene: TRBJ1-2; D gene: NA; clone size: NA; CDR3 DNA: TGCGCCAGCAGCTTGGAGCACAACTATGGCTACACCTTC; CDR3 protein: CASSLEHNYGYTF
V gene: TRBV9; J gene: TRBJ1-1; D gene: NA; clone size: NA; CDR3 DNA: TGTGCCAGCAGCCTCGCGGAGCTGGGGGGTGACACTGAAGCTTTCTTT; CDR3 protein: CASSLAELGGDTEAFF
V gene: TRBV6-2/TRBV6-3; J gene: TRBJ2-2; D gene: NA; clone size: few; CDR3 DNA: TGTGCCAGCAGTTACCTGACTACGAACACCGGGGAGCTGTTTTTT; CDR3 protein: CASSYLTTNTGELFF
V gene: TRBV10-3; J gene: TRBJ1-2; D gene: TRBD1; clone size: NA; CDR3 DNA: TGTGCCATCAGTGGAAGGACAGGGGACTATGGCTACACCTTC; CDR3 protein: CAISGRTGDYGYTF
V gene: TRBV18; J gene: TRBJ1-1; D gene: NA; clone size: NA; CDR3 DNA: TGTGCCAGCTCACCAAGCGTGGCGAACACTGAAGCTTTCTTT; CDR3 protein: CASSPSVANTEAFF
V gene: TRBV11-2; J gene: TRBJ2-2; D gene: NA; clone size: NA; CDR3 DNA: TGTGCCAGCAGCTTAGTGGGGGGGCTAGTACCCGGGGAGCTGTTTTTT; CDR3 protein: CASSLVGGLVPGELFF
V gene: TRBV2; J gene: TRBJ2-2; D gene: NA; clone size: NA; CDR3 DNA: TGTGCCAGCAGTGTCCAACAGGCGACCGGGGAGCTGTTTTTT; CDR3 protein: CASSVQQATGELFF
V gene: TRBV7-2; J gene: TRBJ2-7; D gene: TRBD2; clone size: NA; CDR3 DNA: TGTGCCAGCAGCTTTACTAGCGGGAGGGAGGAGCAGTACTTC; CDR3 protein: CASSFTSGREEQYF
V gene: TRBV19; J gene: TRBJ2-1; D gene: TRBD1; clone size: NA; CDR3 DNA: TGTGCCAGTAGCTGGACAGGGGGCAATGAGCAGTTCTTC; CDR3 protein: CASSWTGGNEQFF
V gene: TRBV28; J gene: TRBJ2-5; D gene: TRBD2; clone size: NA; CDR3 DNA: TGTGCCAGCAGTTCCCGGACTAGCGGGAGTCGAGAGACCCAGTACTTC; CDR3 protein: CASSSRTSGSRETQYF
V gene: TRBV7-2; J gene: TRBJ2-3; D gene: TRBD1; clone size: NA; CDR3 DNA: TGTGCCAGCAGCGACATCCAGGGGGCTCCCACAGATACGCAGTATTTT; CDR3 protein: CASSDIQGAPTDTQYF
V gene: TRBV9; J gene: TRBJ2-1; D gene: TRBD2; clone size: NA; CDR3 DNA: TGTGCCAGCAGCGTACTAGCGGGAGTTGGGAATGAGCAGTTCTTC; CDR3 protein: CASSVLAGVGNEQFF
V gene: TRBV5-1; J gene: TRBJ1-5; D gene: TRBD1; clone size: once; CDR3 DNA: TGCGCCAGCAGCCCAAGGGACAGGTCAAGTAGCAATCAGCCCCAGCATTTT; CDR3 protein: CASSPRDRSSSNQPQHF
V gene: TRBV29-1; J gene: TRBJ1-1; D gene: NA; clone size: NA; CDR3 DNA: TGCAGCGTTGGGGACTCGCATTCCGAAGCTTTCTTT; CDR3 protein: CSVGDSHSEAFF
V gene: TRBV29-1; J gene: TRBJ2-3; D gene: TRBD1; clone size: NA; CDR3 DNA: TGCAGCGTTTCCCCCTCAGGGGGCTACTTCACAGATACGCAGTATTTT; CDR3 protein: CSVSPSGGYFTDTQYF
V gene: TRBV7-2; J gene: TRBJ2-7; D gene: NA; clone size: NA; CDR3 DNA: TGTGCCAGCAGCGGAGCCGCGGCCTACGAGCAGTACTTC; CDR3 protein: CASSGAAAYEQYF